This T cell receptor beta chain was captured by sequencing in a study of T cell changes during pregnancy in multiple sclerosis. Measured with immunoSEQ multiplex PCR; TCRdb has only the in-frame clones, and not every one. The table includes more than 25,000 clones, 90% to 95% detected once. Germline lookup yields CDR1 SEHNR and CDR2 FQNEAQ (reference sequence). The J segment lost 3 bases and the V segment lost 0 bases, leaving 10 bases of the junction unmatched. The CDR3 is made up of 17 amino acids. The rearrangement joins TRBV7-9 to TRBJ2-7; TRBD1 matches at 8 bases. The sequence came from a female donor in good health, enrolled as a control in a pregnancy study. The sequenced sample was CD8+ T cells from peripheral blood mononuclear cells, obtained in the second trimester of pregnancy. The CDR3 DNA follows: TGTGCCAGCAGCTTAGCTGCAGGGGGCGCGTCGGACTACGAGCAGTACTTC. This encodes CASSLAAGGASDYEQYF.